The clone carrying this TCR beta chain was seen once. In germline, CDR1 is MNHNS, CDR2 SASEGT. V lost 2 bases and J 8 bases, leaving 9 bases between the germline ends. The CDR3 totals 12 residues. The data derive from a study of blood T cell repertoires in COVID-19. Repertoires were generated with immunoSEQ multiplex PCR, while TCRdb's copy carries only in-frame clones and drops some. The sample yields around 200,000 clones, 80% to 90% seen once. Sequencing input: peripheral blood. The TCR originated in a man between 45 and 60 years old with active or convalescent COVID-19. The chain combines TRBV6-1 with TRBJ1-1; no definite D call. In nucleotides, the CDR3 is TGTGCCAGCAGTGAATCTAGGTTAGAAGCTTTCTTT. This encodes CASSESRLEAFF.